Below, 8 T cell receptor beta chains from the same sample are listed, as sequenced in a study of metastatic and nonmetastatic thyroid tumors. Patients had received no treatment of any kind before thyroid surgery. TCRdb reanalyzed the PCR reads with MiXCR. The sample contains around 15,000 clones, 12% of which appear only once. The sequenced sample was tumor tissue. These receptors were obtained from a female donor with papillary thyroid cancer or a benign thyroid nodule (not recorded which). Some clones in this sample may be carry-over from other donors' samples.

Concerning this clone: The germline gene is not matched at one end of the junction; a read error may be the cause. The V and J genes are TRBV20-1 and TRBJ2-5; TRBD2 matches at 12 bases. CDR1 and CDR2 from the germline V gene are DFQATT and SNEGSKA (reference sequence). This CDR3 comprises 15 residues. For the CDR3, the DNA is TGCAGTGCCAGAGGATGGGGGAAGACTAGCGGGGGCACGTACTTC. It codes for CSARGWGKTSGGTYF.

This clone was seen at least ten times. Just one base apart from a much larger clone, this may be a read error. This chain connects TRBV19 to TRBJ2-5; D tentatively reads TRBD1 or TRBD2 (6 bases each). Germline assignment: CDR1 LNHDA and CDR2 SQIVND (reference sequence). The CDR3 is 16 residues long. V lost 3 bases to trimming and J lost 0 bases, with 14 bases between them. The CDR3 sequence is CASSMKGGADQETQYF. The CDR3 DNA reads TGTGCCAGTAGTATGAAGGGGGGCGCCGACCAAGAGACCCAGTACTTC.

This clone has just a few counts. In DNA, the CDR3 is TGTGCCAGCAGTTTAATCGGGAGCGAGCAGTACTTC. Amino acids: CASSLIGSEQYF. This chain uses TRBV12-3 or TRBV12-4 with TRBJ2-7; weak D call: TRBD2 (6 bases). The CDR3 is made up of 12 amino acids. The V gene lost 2 bases and the J gene lost 6 bases, with 8 bases spanning the gap.

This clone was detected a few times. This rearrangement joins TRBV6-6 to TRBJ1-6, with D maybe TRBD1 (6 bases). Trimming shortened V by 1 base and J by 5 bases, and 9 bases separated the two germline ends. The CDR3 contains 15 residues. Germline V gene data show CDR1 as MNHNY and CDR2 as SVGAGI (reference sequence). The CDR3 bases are TGTGCCAGCAGTTACTATGGGGGCCATAATTCACCCCTCCACTTT. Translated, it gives CASSYYGGHNSPLHF.

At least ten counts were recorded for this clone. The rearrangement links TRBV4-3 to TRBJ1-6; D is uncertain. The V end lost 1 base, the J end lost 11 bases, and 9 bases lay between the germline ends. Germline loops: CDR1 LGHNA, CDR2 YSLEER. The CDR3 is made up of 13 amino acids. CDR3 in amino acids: CASSQGRGAPLHF. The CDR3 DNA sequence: TGCGCCAGCAGCCAAGGACGTGGGGCACCCCTCCACTTT.

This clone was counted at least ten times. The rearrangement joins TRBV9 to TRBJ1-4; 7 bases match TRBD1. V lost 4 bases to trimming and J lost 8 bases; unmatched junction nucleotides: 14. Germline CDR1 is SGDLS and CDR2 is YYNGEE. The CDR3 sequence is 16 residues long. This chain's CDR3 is CASSPTYTGVWEKLFF. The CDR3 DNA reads TGTGCCAGCAGCCCGACGTATACAGGGGTTTGGGAAAAACTGTTTTTT.

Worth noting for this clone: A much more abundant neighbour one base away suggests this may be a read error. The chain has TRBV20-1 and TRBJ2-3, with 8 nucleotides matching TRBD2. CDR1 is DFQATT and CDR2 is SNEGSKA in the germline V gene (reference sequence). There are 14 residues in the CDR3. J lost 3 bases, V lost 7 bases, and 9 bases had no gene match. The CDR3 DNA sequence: TGCAGTGTATCACCGAGACTAGCGACAGATACGCAGTATTTT. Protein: CSVSPRLATDTQYF.

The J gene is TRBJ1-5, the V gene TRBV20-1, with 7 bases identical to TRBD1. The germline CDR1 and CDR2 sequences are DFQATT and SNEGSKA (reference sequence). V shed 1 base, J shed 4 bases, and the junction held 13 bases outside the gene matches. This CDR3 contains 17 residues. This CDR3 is CSARADRANIPNQPQHF. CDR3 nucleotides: TGCAGTGCTAGAGCAGACAGGGCCAACATTCCGAATCAGCCCCAGCATTTT.